Listed here are 21 T cell receptor beta chains from one sample, sequenced in a study of T cell responses to AZD1222 COVID-19 vaccine. Measured with immunoSEQ multiplex PCR; TCRdb has only the in-frame clones, and not every one. The repertoire holds 110,000 to 150,000 clones, with more than 80% as singletons. This material consisted of peripheral blood, taken on day 0 of MenACWY control vaccination. All receptors derive from an adult in good health.

A note on this clone: The junction departs from germline at one end; a sequencing error may be responsible. V and J are TRBV30 and TRBJ1-5; 7 nucleotides agree with TRBD1. Germline assignment: CDR1 GTSNPN and CDR2 SVGIG (reference sequence). The CDR3 covers 14 residues. The chain's CDR3 is CAWSMGGGNRPQHF. DNA for the CDR3: TGTGCCTGGAGCATGGGAGGGGGCAATCGGCCCCAGCATTTT.

This clone is a singleton in its sample. The chain carries TRBV6-2 or TRBV6-3 and TRBJ1-1; D uncertain. The germline CDR1 and CDR2 sequences are MNHEY and SVGEGT. V lost 5 bases and J 3 bases, leaving 4 bases between the germline ends. CDR3 size: 11 residues. The CDR3 DNA follows: TGTGCCAGCAGTCGGGACACTGAAGCTTTCTTT. It encodes CASSRDTEAFF.

This rearrangement joins TRBV6-1 to TRBJ2-7, with unresolved D. The CDR3 length is 16 residues. CDR1 is MNHNS and CDR2 is SASEGT in the germline V gene. V was cut by 2 bases and J by 0 bases, with 14 bases left in between. This chain's CDR3 is CASSELPVESSYEQYF. DNA for the CDR3: TGTGCCAGCAGTGAACTACCGGTGGAGAGCTCCTACGAGCAGTACTTC.

J is TRBJ1-6 and V is TRBV5-1; D gene ambiguous. V lost 4 bases, J lost 0 bases, and 11 bases lay in between. The CDR3 consists of 16 residues. Germline V CDR1 and CDR2: SGHRS, YFSETQ. The CDR3 DNA reads as TGCGCCAGCAGCCTAGACTGGAGCTCCTATAATTCACCCCTCCACTTT. This gives the protein CASSLDWSSYNSPLHF.

This sequence joins TRBV24-1 and TRBJ2-1; 11 bases align to TRBD2. The V segment lost 4 bases and the J segment 6 bases; nucleotides outside the gene matches: 10. The CDR3 is made up of 17 amino acids. Germline V lookup: CDR1 KGHDR, CDR2 SFDVKD. In nucleotides, the CDR3 is TGTGCCACCAGTGACTCTACCGGGACTAGCGGCAGCAATGAGCAGTTCTTC. Amino acids: CATSDSTGTSGSNEQFF.

The chain has TRBV27 and TRBJ2-1, with 7 bases identical to TRBD1. CDR1 and CDR2 from the germline V gene are MNHEY and SMNVEV (reference sequence). The CDR3 sequence is 13 residues long. With 3 bases clipped from V and 12 bases from J, the junction kept 8 bases outside the gene matches. The CDR3 bases are TGTGCCAGCAGTTTCTTGGGGACAGAAGGGCAGTTCTTC. This gives the protein CASSFLGTEGQFF.

The chain employs TRBV19 and TRBJ1-2; no firm D call. Germline CDR1 LNHDA, CDR2 SQIVND (reference sequence). The CDR3 loop spans 15 amino acids. V was cut by 7 bases and J by 6 bases, with 21 bases left in between. The CDR3 DNA reads as TGTGCCAGTAACCAACCCCACCGGGCCCATAATGGCTACACCTTC. Translating gives CASNQPHRAHNGYTF. Complete variable domain (other parts from reference TRBV19 and TRBJ1-2): DGGITQSPKYLFRKEGQNVTLSCEQNLNHDAMYWYRQDPGQGLRLIYYSQIVNDFQKGDIAEGYSVSREKKESFPLTVTSAQKNPTAFYLCASNQPHRAHNGYTFGSGTRLTVV.

The chain combines TRBV2 with TRBJ2-2, with D hard to call. Between the trimmed V and J ends, which lost 4 bases and 6 bases, there was a span of 9 bases. Germline-derived CDR1 and CDR2 are SNHLY and FYNNEI. This CDR3 has 13 amino acids. CDR3 in amino acids: CASSGLGSGELFF. The DNA for the CDR3 is TGTGCCAGCAGTGGGTTGGGGTCCGGGGAGCTGTTTTTT.

The V and J genes are TRBV6-5 and TRBJ2-3; 9 bases align to TRBD1. V dropped 6 bases and J dropped 6; count of bases not matched to a gene: 4. CDR1 is MNHEY and CDR2 is SVGAGI in the germline V gene. The length of the CDR3 is 13 residues. The CDR3 DNA reads as TGTGCCAGCAGACAGGGGGCGCGGGATACGCAGTATTTT. Translated, it gives CASRQGARDTQYF.

This clone has just one count. The V call is TRBV2, the J call TRBJ1-5; no clear D. Germline values: CDR1 SNHLY, CDR2 FYNNEI. V lost 8 bases, J lost 2 bases, and 7 bases lay in between. This CDR3 comprises 12 residues. CDR3 in amino acids: CASRGGNQPQHF. DNA for the CDR3: TGTGCCAGCCGGGGAGGCAATCAGCCCCAGCATTTT. The complete variable domain, with remaining parts taken from reference TRBV2 and TRBJ1-5, reads EPEVTQTPSHQVTQMGQEVILRCVPISNHLYFYWYRQILGQKVEFLVSFYNNEISEKSEIFDDQFSVERPDGSNFTLKIRSTKLEDSAMYFCASRGGNQPQHFGDGTRLSIL.

The chain recombines TRBV2 with TRBJ1-4; D ambiguous. Germline-derived CDR1 and CDR2 are SNHLY and FYNNEI. The CDR3 has 18 residues. V lost 0 bases, J lost 1 base, and 15 bases lay in between. In DNA, the CDR3 is TGTGCCAGCAGTGAAGCGCAGTCTTTGGGTGGAACTAATGAAAAACTGTTTTTT. It codes for CASSEAQSLGGTNEKLFF.

The chain uses TRBV28 and TRBJ1-5, with a weak D call TRBD1 (5 bases). The CDR3 totals 11 residues. Germline V gene data show CDR1 as MDHEN and CDR2 as SYDVKM. V lost 4 bases and J lost 11, with 9 bases in between. The CDR3 here is CASSSGGAQHF. The CDR3 nucleotides are TGTGCCAGCAGTTCGGGGGGAGCCCAGCATTTT.

This chain uses TRBV19 with TRBJ1-5; D is undetermined. Per germline, CDR1 LNHDA and CDR2 SQIVND (reference sequence). The CDR3 sequence is 14 residues long. V shed 4 bases and J shed 4 bases, with 11 bases lying between them. The chain's CDR3 is CASSNQVGNQPQHF. As DNA, the CDR3 is TGTGCCAGTAGTAATCAGGTTGGAAATCAGCCCCAGCATTTT. Combining the CDR3 with reference TRBV19 and TRBJ1-5 gives the whole variable domain DGGITQSPKYLFRKEGQNVTLSCEQNLNHDAMYWYRQDPGQGLRLIYYSQIVNDFQKGDIAEGYSVSREKKESFPLTVTSAQKNPTAFYLCASSNQVGNQPQHFGDGTRLSIL.

CDR3 DNA: TGCGCCAGCAGCTTGGAACCGACAGGCTCCTACGAGCAGTACTTC. It encodes CASSLEPTGSYEQYF. The chain combines TRBV5-1 with TRBJ2-7, with a possible D match to TRBD1 (6 bases). Germline values: CDR1 SGHRS, CDR2 YFSETQ. Trimming pared 0 bases from V and 0 bases from J, leaving 10 bases between. The CDR3 has 15 residues.

The rearrangement uses TRBV29-1 and TRBJ1-1, with D uncertain. V gave up 5 bases and J gave up 6 bases, with 19 bases separating them. This CDR3 has 14 residues. CDR1 and CDR2 (germline): SQVTM, ANQGSEA. CDR3 DNA: TGCAGCGTTCCGTGGAGCGTGGATAGCTCTGAAGCTTTCTTT. Protein: CSVPWSVDSSEAFF.

The rearrangement uses TRBV2 and TRBJ2-7; D uncertain. CDR3 length equals 14 residues. Germline loops: CDR1 SNHLY, CDR2 FYNNEI. V was pared by 4 bases and J by 2 bases, with 12 bases between. CDR3 residues: CASSGLGYPYEQYF. The CDR3 nucleotides read TGTGCCAGCAGTGGACTTGGTTACCCCTACGAGCAGTACTTC.

J is TRBJ2-7 and V is TRBV9; 7 bases match TRBD2. Germline V CDR1 and CDR2: SGDLS, YYNGEE. The CDR3 is 15 residues long. V dropped 0 bases and J dropped 0; count of bases not matched to a gene: 3. This chain's CDR3 is CASSVAPSGSYEQYF. The CDR3 bases are TGTGCCAGCAGCGTAGCTCCTAGCGGCTCCTACGAGCAGTACTTC.

DNA for the CDR3: TGTGCCAGCACCCAGGAAGGGTGGACCTACGAGCAGTACTTC. Encoded protein: CASTQEGWTYEQYF. V usage is TRBV28 and J usage is TRBJ2-7, with unresolved D. Germline V gives CDR1 MDHEN, CDR2 SYDVKM. The CDR3 runs 14 residues. Between the trimmed V and J ends, which lost 7 bases and 2 bases, there was a span of 15 bases.

V gene TRBV7-2 combines with J gene TRBJ1-4; D perhaps matches TRBD1 (5 bases). In germline, CDR1 is SGHTA, CDR2 FQGNSA. V lost 3 bases to trimming and J lost 8 bases, with 13 bases between them. This CDR3 region has 14 residues. CDR3 DNA sequence: TGTGCCAGCAGCTTTTCGGGTGGGGGAGAAAAACTGTTTTTT. This encodes CASSFSGGGEKLFF.

This CDR3 is CASSYTGYGYTF. The DNA of the CDR3 is TGTGCCAGCAGTTACACGGGGTATGGCTACACCTTC. The chain couples TRBV6-6 to TRBJ1-2; D is unclear. The germline CDR1 and CDR2 sequences are MNHNY and SVGAGI (reference sequence). This CDR3 has 12 amino acids. V was pared by 2 bases and J by 5 bases, with 6 bases between.

The chain joins TRBV7-9 to TRBJ1-2; D is perhaps TRBD1 (6 bases). The CDR3 contains 15 residues. Trimming removed 1 base from V and 7 bases from J, with 16 bases in between. CDR1 is SEHNR, CDR2 FQNEAQ, per germline (reference sequence). CDR3 region: CASSLVLPGAGGYTF. The CDR3 nucleotides are TGTGCCAGCAGCTTAGTACTGCCGGGGGCCGGTGGCTACACCTTC.